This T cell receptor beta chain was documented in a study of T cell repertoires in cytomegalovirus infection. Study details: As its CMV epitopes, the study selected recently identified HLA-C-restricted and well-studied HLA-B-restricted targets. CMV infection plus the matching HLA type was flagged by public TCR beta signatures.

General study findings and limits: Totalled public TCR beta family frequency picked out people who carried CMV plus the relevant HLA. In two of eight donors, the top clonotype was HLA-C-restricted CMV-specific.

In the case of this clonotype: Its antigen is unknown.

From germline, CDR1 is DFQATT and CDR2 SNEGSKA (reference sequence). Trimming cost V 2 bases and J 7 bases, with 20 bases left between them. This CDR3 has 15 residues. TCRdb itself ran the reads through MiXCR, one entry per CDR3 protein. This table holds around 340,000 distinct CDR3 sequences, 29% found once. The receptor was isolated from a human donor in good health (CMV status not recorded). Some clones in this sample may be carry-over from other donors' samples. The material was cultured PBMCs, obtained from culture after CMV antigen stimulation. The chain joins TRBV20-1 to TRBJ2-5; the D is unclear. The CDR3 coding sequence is TGCAGTGCTAGACCCTGGGGTACTAATGATGGGACCCAGTACTTC. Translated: CSARPWGTNDGTQYF.